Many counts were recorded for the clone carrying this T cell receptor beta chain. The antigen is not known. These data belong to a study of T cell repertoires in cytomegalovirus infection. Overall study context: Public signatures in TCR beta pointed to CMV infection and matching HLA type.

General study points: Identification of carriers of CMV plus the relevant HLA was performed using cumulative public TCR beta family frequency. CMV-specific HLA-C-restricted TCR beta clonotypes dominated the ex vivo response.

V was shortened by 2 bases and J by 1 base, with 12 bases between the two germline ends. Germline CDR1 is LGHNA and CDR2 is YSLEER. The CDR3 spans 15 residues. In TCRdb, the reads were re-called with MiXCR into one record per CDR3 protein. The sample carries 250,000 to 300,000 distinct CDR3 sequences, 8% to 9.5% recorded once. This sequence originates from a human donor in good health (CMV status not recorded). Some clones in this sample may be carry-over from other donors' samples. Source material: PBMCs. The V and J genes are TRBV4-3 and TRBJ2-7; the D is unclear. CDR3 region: CASSQQRTGSYEQYF. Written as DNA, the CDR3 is TGCGCCAGCAGCCAACAGAGGACCGGTTCCTACGAGCAGTACTTC.